A selection of T cell receptor beta chains follows, all from one sample in a study of OX40 agonist ivuxolimab in advanced cancers. Sequenced by immunoSEQ multiplex PCR; TCRdb stores in-frame clones only, minus some. The table shows about 73,000 clones, with about 85% occurring only once. The starting material was CD4+ or CD8+ T cells sorted from blood, obtained in a trial of the OX40 agonist ivuxolimab. The origin of the receptors is an adult with an advanced solid tumor such as melanoma, head and neck, liver or kidney cancer. Each CDR3 is given with its conserved first and last residue. The order of the fields is V gene, clone size, D gene, J gene, CDR3 protein, CDR3 DNA. A D gene is named only where the DNA matches it firmly. Clone size is stated in some rows and not others, as once, few, many or a class when expanded.

>TRBV19|-|-|TRBJ1-2
CASSMAGTRRSNYGYTF
TGTGCCAGTAGTATGGCCGGGACACGGAGATCCAACTATGGCTACACCTTC
>TRBV5-1|-|TRBD1|TRBJ2-7
CASTRGQGSYEQYF
TGCGCCAGCACCCGAGGACAGGGAAGCTACGAGCAGTACTTC
>TRBV6-6|-|-|TRBJ1-2
CASSRDGVGGYTF
TGTGCCAGCAGCCGGGACGGTGTGGGGGGCTACACCTTC
>TRBV6-5|-|-|TRBJ2-7
CASSGEQYF
TGTGCCAGCAGTGGGGAGCAGTACTTC
>TRBV7-2|-|-|TRBJ1-5
CASSLTSTGTQPQHF
TGTGCCAGCAGCCTAACCTCAACAGGGACTCAGCCCCAGCATTTT
>TRBV29-1|-|TRBD1|TRBJ2-1
CSVEGGRDRGFNEQFF
TGCAGCGTTGAAGGCGGCCGGGACAGGGGTTTTAATGAGCAGTTCTTC
>TRBV2|-|-|TRBJ2-2
CASSEQGPASRELFF
TGTGCCAGCAGTGAACAAGGCCCCGCAAGTCGGGAGCTGTTTTTT
>TRBV7-2|once|TRBD1|TRBJ1-1
CASSLPQGAGTEAFF
TGTGCCAGCAGCTTACCACAGGGGGCCGGCACTGAAGCTTTCTTT
>TRBV18|once|-|TRBJ1-1
CASSQGWNTEAFF
TGTGCCAGCTCCCAGGGTTGGAACACTGAAGCTTTCTTT
>TRBV7-9|-|-|TRBJ2-2
CASRGSFRGELFF
TGTGCCAGCAGGGGTTCTTTCCGGGGGGAGCTGTTTTTT
>TRBV9|-|-|TRBJ2-2
CASRPDRLTGELFF
TGTGCCAGCCGACCCGACAGGTTGACCGGGGAGCTGTTTTTT
>TRBV19|-|-|TRBJ1-4
CASARGVAREKLFF
TGTGCCAGCGCCCGGGGTGTGGCTAGGGAAAAACTGTTTTTT
>TRBV19|-|-|TRBJ2-6
CASSIDLLTRGSGANVLTF
TGTGCCAGTAGTATAGATCTGCTCACCAGAGGCTCTGGGGCCAACGTCCTGACTTTC
>TRBV7-2|-|-|TRBJ1-5
CASSRDGGPSQPQHF
TGTGCCAGCAGCCGGGACGGTGGGCCCAGTCAGCCCCAGCATTTT
>TRBV18|-|TRBD2|TRBJ2-3
CASSQRASGGRTDTQYF
TGTGCCAGCTCACAACGGGCTAGCGGGGGCCGCACAGATACGCAGTATTTT
>TRBV14|-|-|TRBJ2-7
CASSQGDGRLFEQYF
TGTGCCAGCAGCCAAGGGGACGGGCGGCTATTCGAGCAGTACTTC